A single sample gave rise to the 7 T cell receptor beta chains below, sequenced in a study of T cells in tuberculosis. The data were produced by immunoSEQ multiplex PCR, yet TCRdb's version contains in-frame clones alone and is incomplete. The sample holds 35,000 to 50,000 clones; about 94% are singletons and the top ten take about 1.8%. Sequencing input: PBMCs. All receptors derive from a donor aged 10-29 years with latent tuberculosis or without tuberculosis infection. Some clones in this sample may be carry-over from other donors' samples.

J is TRBJ2-7 and V is TRBV6-6; D not resolved. This CDR3 spans 14 amino acids. Trimming pared 6 bases from V and 0 bases from J, leaving 12 bases between. Germline CDR1 and CDR2: MNHNY and SVGAGI (reference sequence). Here the CDR3 reads CASSSETVSYEQYF. CDR3 bases: TGTGCCAGCAGCTCGGAGACGGTCTCCTACGAGCAGTACTTC.

The chain links TRBV18 to TRBJ1-2; the D is unclear. This CDR3 comprises 14 residues. V lost 0 bases and J lost 6, with 11 bases in between. Germline V gene data show CDR1 as KGHSH and CDR2 as LQKENI. The DNA for the CDR3 is TGTGCCAGCTCACCACCACGTCTCGAGAATGGCTACACCTTC. Its translation is CASSPPRLENGYTF.

This clone appeared a few times. This CDR3 reads CASTNRGSNTEAFF. In DNA, the CDR3 is TGTGCCAGCACCAACAGGGGTTCGAACACTGAAGCTTTCTTT. This chain connects TRBV28 to TRBJ1-1; 7 nucleotides align to TRBD1. CDR3 length: 14 amino acids. Germline V gene lookup returns CDR1 MDHEN and CDR2 SYDVKM. The V segment lost 7 bases and the J segment 1 base; nucleotides outside the gene matches: 6.

The DNA for the CDR3 is TGTGCCATCCAGGGGTTGGACACTGAAGCTTTCTTT. Translation: CAIQGLDTEAFF. The chain carries TRBV6-6 and TRBJ1-1; D may be TRBD1 (6 bases). The CDR3 has 12 amino acids. Germline V gene data show CDR1 as MNHNY and CDR2 as SVGAGI (reference sequence). With 10 bases removed from V and 3 bases from J, the gap between germline ends came to 12 bases.

The chain recombines TRBV25-1 with TRBJ2-1; D uncertain. The V gene's germline CDR1 is MGHDK and CDR2 SYGVNS. The CDR3 covers 16 residues. The V end lost 2 bases, the J end lost 0 bases, and 11 bases lay between the germline ends. CDR3 region: CASSEAIDTSYNEQFF. As DNA, the CDR3 is TGTGCCAGCAGTGAAGCGATCGACACCTCCTACAATGAGCAGTTCTTC. Using reference TRBV25-1 and TRBJ2-1 for the parts outside the CDR3, the full variable domain is EADIYQTPRYLVIGTGKKITLECSQTMGHDKMYWYQQDPGMELHLIHYSYGVNSTEKGDLSSESTVSRIRTEHFPLTLESARPSHTSQYLCASSEAIDTSYNEQFFGPGTRLTVL.

This rearrangement joins TRBV4-3 to TRBJ1-2, with D maybe TRBD1 (5 bases). CDR3 length: 16 amino acids. Trimming left V 4 bases short and J 3 bases short, with 18 bases between. Germline CDR1 is LGHNA and CDR2 is YSLEER. The CDR3 nucleotides read TGCGCCAGCAGCCCGGGGGATCCAGCAGAGTACTATGGCTACACCTTC. Translated, it gives CASSPGDPAEYYGYTF.

The gene calls are TRBV30 and TRBJ1-4; 9 nucleotides line up with TRBD1. The CDR3 contains 15 residues. Trimming cost V 3 bases and J 7 bases; bases outside gene matches: 9. The germline V gene has CDR1 GTSNPN and CDR2 SVGIG (reference sequence). The CDR3 protein is CAWSAGQGTFEKLFF. Here the CDR3 DNA reads TGTGCCTGGAGCGCGGGACAGGGCACGTTTGAAAAACTGTTTTTT.